The clone carrying this T cell receptor beta chain was counted between two and nine times. Its antigen remains unknown. The data originate from a study of cytomegalovirus exposure and HLA in healthy donors. On the study more broadly: Across a few hundred genotyped donors, about 80% landed in the Caucasian-associated ancestry cluster.

Germline CDR1 reads SGHNT; CDR2 reads YENEEA. V was clipped by 3 bases and J by 3 bases; unmatched bases: 1. The length of the CDR3 is 15 residues. Points from the study as a whole: The majority of TCR sequences were rare, yet some public TCRs appeared in many donors. One variant, a missense change in DCLRE1C, was linked in a later analysis to TCR beta V- and J-gene trimming. A later analysis showed TCR association rates differing by HLA locus, peaking at DRB1 and lowest at HLA-C.

The PCR had 60 Vbeta and 13 Jbeta primers. This table comes from immunoSEQ multiplex PCR, and its TCRdb copy is limited to in-frame clones, with some not included. The table records approximately 120,000 clones, roughly 80% of them present only once. This receptor was identified in a woman between 45 and 65 years old in good health and CMV-seropositive. The material sequenced was PBMCs. The chain combines TRBV11-3 with TRBJ2-7, with 14 nucleotides matching TRBD2. CDR3 bases: TGTGCCAGCAGCTTGGGACTAGCGGGAGACTACGAGCAGTACTTC. Translating gives CASSLGLAGDYEQYF.